This entry lists 15 T cell receptor beta chains sequenced from one sample in a study of CD8 T cells in ankylosing spondylitis. From the 5' RACE reads, TCRdb called clonotypes with MiXCR, one entry per CDR3 protein. The sample has around 330,000 distinct CDR3 sequences; 11% are singletons. The sequenced sample consisted of blood, either unsorted or a sorted T cell fraction (not recorded which). These TCRs come from a female donor with ankylosing spondylitis or in good health (not recorded which).

This clonotype was recorded many times. The V and J genes are TRBV20-1 and TRBJ2-1; unclear D gene. Trimming left V 6 bases short and J 4 bases short, with 10 bases between. CDR3 length: 12 amino acids. CDR1 and CDR2 (germline): DFQATT, SNEGSKA (reference sequence). The CDR3 sequence is CSADWQYNEQFF. The CDR3, as DNA: TGCAGTGCCGATTGGCAGTACAATGAGCAGTTCTTC.

This clonotype showed up many times. The rearrangement uses TRBV5-1 and TRBJ1-4; 8 bases match TRBD1. There are 15 residues in the CDR3. The junction had 5 bases not matched to a gene; V was cut back by 5 bases and J by 2 bases. CDR1 is SGHRS and CDR2 is YFSETQ in the germline V gene. CDR3 residues: CASRRAGGTNEKLFF. The CDR3 region has the DNA TGCGCCAGCAGACGCGCAGGGGGCACTAATGAAAAACTGTTTTTT. Full variable domain (outside the CDR3, taken from reference TRBV5-1 and TRBJ1-4): KAGVTQTPRYLIKTRGQQVTLSCSPISGHRSVSWYQQTPGQGLQFLFEYFSETQRNKGNFPGRFSGRQFSNSRSEMNVSTLELGDSALYLCASRRAGGTNEKLFFGSGTQLSVL.

This clonotype was seen many times. This chain links TRBV10-3 with TRBJ2-3, with D uncertain. This CDR3 has 13 residues. Germline lookup yields CDR1 ENHRY and CDR2 SYGVKD. The V gene lost 0 bases and the J gene lost 4 bases, with 5 bases spanning the gap. For the CDR3, the DNA is TGTGCCATCAGTGAGTCCACTGCAGATACGCAGTATTTT. Translation gives CAISESTADTQYF.

This clonotype was counted at least ten times. The chain is built from TRBV10-2 and TRBJ1-1; no reliable D call. The germline V and J ends were trimmed by 8 bases and 1 base, with 8 bases remaining between them. Germline CDR1 reads WSHSY; CDR2 reads SAAADI. The CDR3 has 12 residues. The CDR3 coding sequence is TGCGCCAGCGCCCTACAGAACACTGAAGCTTTCTTT. Translation gives CASALQNTEAFF.

This clonotype showed up many times. The chain joins TRBV20-1 to TRBJ1-1; 9 bases map to TRBD1. Trimming removed 3 bases from V and 9 bases from J; junction bases left unmatched: 5. The CDR3 loop spans 12 amino acids. Per germline, CDR1 DFQATT and CDR2 SNEGSKA (reference sequence). Written as DNA, the CDR3 is TGCAGTGCTAGTGGAGGGACAGGGAAAGCTTTCTTT. This gives the protein CSASGGTGKAFF.

In this sample, this clonotype turned up a few times. The chain carries TRBV5-1 and TRBJ1-6; TRBD1 agrees at 8 bases. V lost 4 bases, J lost 5 bases, and 5 bases stayed unmatched. This CDR3 has 15 residues. CDR1 and CDR2 from the germline V gene are SGHRS and YFSETQ. The CDR3 here is CASSTGTGDNSPLHF. DNA of the CDR3: TGCGCCAGCAGCACCGGGACAGGAGATAATTCACCCCTCCACTTT.

Only a few counts were recorded for this clonotype. The chain combines TRBV3-1 with TRBJ2-3, with 7 bases fitting TRBD2. Germline values: CDR1 LGHDT, CDR2 YNNKEL (reference sequence). V was pared by 3 bases and J by 3 bases, with 6 bases of the junction left unmatched. The CDR3 totals 15 residues. The DNA for the CDR3 is TGTGCCAGCAGCCAGCGGACGGGAGGAACAGATACGCAGTATTTT. It translates to CASSQRTGGTDTQYF.

This clonotype was observed at least ten times. This rearrangement joins TRBV30 to TRBJ2-2; no firm D call. This CDR3 contains 11 residues. Germline V CDR1 and CDR2: GTSNPN, SVGIG (reference sequence). The germline V and J ends were trimmed by 0 bases and 9 bases, with 5 bases remaining between them. CDR3 in DNA: TGTGCCTGGAGTGTACTCCGGGAGCTGTTTTTT. Its translation: CAWSVLRELFF. Based on the CDR3 plus reference TRBV30 and TRBJ2-2, the full variable domain is SQTIHQWPATLVQPVGSPLSLECTVEGTSNPNLYWYRQAAGRGLQLLFYSVGIGQISSEVPQNLSASRPQDRQFILSSKKLLLSDSGFYLCAWSVLRELFFGEGSRLTVL.

This clonotype was counted ten times or more. The genes are TRBV5-4 and TRBJ2-1; D might be TRBD1 (6 bases). V was shortened by 2 bases and J by 13 bases, with 19 bases between the two germline ends. The CDR3 extends over 14 amino acids. Germline CDR1 reads SGHNT; CDR2 reads YYREEE (reference sequence). Here the CDR3 reads CASSFNYGLRGQFF. The CDR3 DNA is TGTGCCAGCAGCTTTAACTATGGGCTCAGGGGCCAGTTCTTC.

This clonotype was recorded many times. The chain carries TRBV20-1 and TRBJ1-1; TRBD1 is a possible D gene (6 bases). The ends were cut back, 4 bases at V and 1 base at J, with 19 bases in the middle. Per the germline V gene, CDR1 is DFQATT and CDR2 is SNEGSKA (reference sequence). The CDR3 totals 16 residues. CDR3 bases: TGCAGTGCTACCGACAGGATGGGCCGTAGGAACACTGAAGCTTTCTTT. Amino acid sequence: CSATDRMGRRNTEAFF.

Concerning this clonotype: This clone may be a read error of a much larger clone one base away. The J gene is TRBJ1-2, the V gene TRBV20-1, with a tentative D call TRBD1 (5 bases). CDR1 is DFQATT and CDR2 is SNEGSKA in the germline V gene (reference sequence). The CDR3 totals 14 residues. The CDR3 reads CSARVEGTNYGDTF. CDR3 bases: TGCAGTGCTAGAGTGGAGGGGACTAACTATGGCGACACCTTC.

This clonotype was seen a handful of times. One end of the junction is discordant with germline, which a read error may explain. The chain combines TRBV27 with TRBJ1-2; D remains unclear. CDR3 size: 13 residues. Germline V gene lookup returns CDR1 MNHEY and CDR2 SMNVEV (reference sequence). For the CDR3, the DNA is TGTGCCAGCAGTCCAGGCCCTAGGTATGCCTACACCTTC. Amino acids: CASSPGPRYAYTF.

In this sample, this clonotype turned up many times. The V gene is TRBV5-1, the J gene TRBJ2-2; 11 bases agree with TRBD2. V lost 2 bases and J lost 4; bases outside the gene matches: 10. Germline lookup yields CDR1 SGHRS and CDR2 YFSETQ. CDR3 length: 18 residues. The CDR3 DNA sequence: TGCGCCAGCAGCTTCAGTCATAGCGGGGGGGCCGGCACCGGGGAGCTGTTTTTT. Protein sequence: CASSFSHSGGAGTGELFF. The variable domain in full, with the rest retrieved from reference TRBV5-1 and TRBJ2-2, is KAGVTQTPRYLIKTRGQQVTLSCSPISGHRSVSWYQQTPGQGLQFLFEYFSETQRNKGNFPGRFSGRQFSNSRSEMNVSTLELGDSALYLCASSFSHSGGAGTGELFFGEGSRLTVL.

V gene TRBV4-1 combines with J gene TRBJ2-2; D remains ambiguous. V was shortened by 1 base and J by 7 bases, with 10 bases between the two germline ends. CDR1 and CDR2 (germline): MGHRA, YSYEKL. The CDR3 has 14 residues. This CDR3 is CASSQVPGIGELFF. CDR3 nucleotides: TGCGCCAGCAGCCAAGTTCCTGGTATCGGGGAGCTGTTTTTT.

In this sample, this clonotype turned up many times. V usage is TRBV20-1 and J usage is TRBJ2-3; possibly TRBD1 or TRBD2 for D (5 bases each). V was clipped by 3 bases and J by 4 bases, with 17 bases between them. CDR1 is DFQATT, CDR2 SNEGSKA, per germline (reference sequence). The CDR3 is made up of 15 amino acids. CDR3 protein: CSARGSPRGADTQYF. In nucleotides, the CDR3 is TGCAGTGCTAGGGGCAGCCCACGGGGCGCAGATACGCAGTATTTT.